The following is a TCR beta chain sequence with its context. The CDR3 loop spans 14 amino acids. The germline V gene has CDR1 MNHEY and CDR2 SMNVEV (reference sequence). V dropped 0 bases and J dropped 7; count of bases not matched to a gene: 2. This sample was taken from a study of blood T cells in healthy people across ages. Study-level information: About one barcoded beta molecule per two T cells was captured by template switching.

Primers used in a second PCR of about 6 to 12 cycles were a sample-barcoded 5' primer and a J-beta primer mix. TCRdb itself ran the 5' RACE reads through MiXCR, one entry per CDR3 protein. Of roughly 1.7 million distinct CDR3 sequences listed, roughly 32% are singletons. The chain uses TRBV27 and TRBJ1-2, with 10 bases matching TRBD1. The TCR originated in a woman in her thirties in good health. Sequenced sample: blood. This CDR3 is CASSLSGQGLGYTF. CDR3 in DNA: TGTGCCAGCAGTTTATCGGGACAGGGGCTTGGCTACACCTTC.